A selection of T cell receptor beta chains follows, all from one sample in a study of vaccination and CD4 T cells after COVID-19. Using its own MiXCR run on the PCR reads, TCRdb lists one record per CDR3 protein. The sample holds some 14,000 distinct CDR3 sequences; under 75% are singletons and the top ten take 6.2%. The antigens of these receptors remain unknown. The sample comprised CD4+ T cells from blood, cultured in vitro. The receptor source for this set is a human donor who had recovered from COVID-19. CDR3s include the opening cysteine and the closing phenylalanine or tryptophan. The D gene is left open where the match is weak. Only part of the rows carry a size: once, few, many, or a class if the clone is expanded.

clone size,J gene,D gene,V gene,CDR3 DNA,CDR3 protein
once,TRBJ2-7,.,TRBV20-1,TGCAGTGCTAGAGCTGGCTTGTTGTGGGTACCCTTGCACGAGCAGTACTTC,CSARAGLLWVPLHEQYF
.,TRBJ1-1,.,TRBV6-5,TGTGCCAGCAGTTACAAGGGCCAGCTCAACCCCACTGAAGCTTTCTTT,CASSYKGQLNPTEAFF
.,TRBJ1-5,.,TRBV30,TGTGCCTGGAGCCCCGACTACAGGGATGGCAATCAGCCCCAGCATTTT,CAWSPDYRDGNQPQHF
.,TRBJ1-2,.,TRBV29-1,TGCAGCGTCCTCCGGGGTCAACCCTATGGCTACACCTTC,CSVLRGQPYGYTF
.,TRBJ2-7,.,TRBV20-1,TGCAGTGCTAGGACCCCGGACGAGCAGTACTTC,CSARTPDEQYF
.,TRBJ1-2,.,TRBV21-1,TGTGCCAGCAGCAAAGTTGGGGGAGGCTACACCTTC,CASSKVGGGYTF
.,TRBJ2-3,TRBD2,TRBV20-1,TGCAGTGCTAGAAGGGCTAGCGGAGCTAGCACAGATACGCAGTATTTT,CSARRASGASTDTQYF
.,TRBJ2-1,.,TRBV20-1,TGCAGTGCTAGAAGGGCAGAGGACATGTCCTACAATGAGCAGTTCTTC,CSARRAEDMSYNEQFF
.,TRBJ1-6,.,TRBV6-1,TGTGCCAGCAGACGGGTAAATAATTCACCCCTCCACTTT,CASRRVNNSPLHF
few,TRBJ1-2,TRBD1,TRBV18,TGTGCCAGCTCACCAGGACAGGGGAGGGAAGAGGGCTACACCTTC,CASSPGQGREEGYTF